This T cell receptor (beta chain) stems from a study of T cells in Graves' hyperthyroidism and ophthalmopathy. Study-level results: Model-based prediction identified ophthalmopathy a median around seven months prior to its onset. Most thyroid-expanded clonotypes above 0.001 were also found in blood.

This clonotype was counted between two and nine times. Antigen specificity is unknown. Uncontrolled infection, other autoimmune disease, pregnancy or lactation excluded patients. RNA transcripts provided the source from which TCR beta CDR3 regions were amplified. Initially, a first-round RT-PCR of the TCR CDR3 employed the HTBI primer set. TCRdb analysed the multiplex PCR reads with MiXCR anew, one entry per CDR3 protein. The sample comprises around 760,000 distinct CDR3 sequences, under 45% of which are singletons, and around 30% rests with the top ten. Sequenced material: blood. This receptor was obtained from a middle-aged woman with Graves' hyperthyroidism.

The CDR3: CSAPAPGSSIHYGYTF. CDR3 nucleotides: TGCAGTGCTCCAGCTCCCGGGTCGTCTATCCACTATGGCTACACCTTC. This sequence joins TRBV20-1 and TRBJ1-2; D ambiguous. CDR1 and CDR2 (germline): DFQATT, SNEGSKA (reference sequence). Deletions cut 5 bases from V and 3 bases from J, with 22 bases between. The CDR3 loop spans 16 amino acids.